This entry is about one TCR beta chain. Other DNA sequences in the sample encode the same CDR3. The CDR3 length is 13 residues. Per the germline V gene, CDR1 is GTSNPN and CDR2 is SVGIG (reference sequence). The trim removed 0 bases at V and 6 bases at J, leaving 3 bases unmatched. Method: immunoSEQ multiplex PCR; TCRdb's copy keeps in-frame clones and lacks some. The sample shows about 120,000 clones, roughly 80% of them seen only once. The data are from a study of blood T cell repertoires in COVID-19. The sequence was obtained from a human donor in a cohort sampled during active COVID-19. Source material: peripheral blood. V gene TRBV30 combines with J gene TRBJ2-7, with 9 bases aligning to TRBD1. The CDR3 region is CAWSVGTGFEQYF. DNA for the CDR3: TGTGCCTGGAGTGTCGGGACAGGGTTCGAGCAGTACTTC.